This T cell receptor beta chain was profiled in a study of blood T cell repertoires in COVID-19. For the study at large: Nucleic acid was either cDNA or gDNA, and it came from T cells, B-cell-depleted T cells, or PBMCs.

Between the trimmed V and J ends, which lost 5 bases and 3 bases, there was a span of 17 bases. This CDR3 spans 15 amino acids. Germline CDR1 and CDR2: MNHNS and SASEGT. Original analysis: For nucleated cells, counts were estimated from reference gene primer amplification. Clones were read by immunoSEQ multiplex PCR, and TCRdb kept only the in-frame ones, dropping some. V, J and clone size were drawn from that table, and D and trimming were deduced from the DNA. The sample includes a few hundred thousand clones, 70% to 90% of them seen just once. This clone was seen a few times. The receptor was isolated from a woman younger than 45 who had recovered from COVID-19. The rearrangement uses TRBV6-1 and TRBJ2-7, with D perhaps TRBD1 (5 bases). Sequencing was done on a sample of PBMCs or T cells enriched from blood (not recorded which). The CDR3 DNA sequence: TGTGCCAGCAGTCCCACCTCGTGGGGCCGCTACGAGCAGTACTTC. Encoded protein: CASSPTSWGRYEQYF.